This T cell receptor beta chain comes out of a study of T-cell reconstitution after alpha-beta-depleted transplantation in children. Using unique molecular identifiers, the investigators prepared the TCRbeta library. MiXCR was run by TCRdb on the PCR reads, yielding one entry per CDR3 protein. The table includes over 400,000 distinct CDR3 sequences, under 15% detected once. CDR1 is SGHRS and CDR2 is YFSETQ in the germline V gene. CDR3 length: 16 amino acids. J lost 4 bases, V lost 2 bases, and 6 bases had no gene match. Ten or more counts support this clonotype. The V and J genes are TRBV5-1 and TRBJ2-2, with 9 bases lining up with TRBD2. This sequence originates from a human donor who donated a stem cell graft to a child with combined immunodeficiency. This specimen was PBMCs from the stem cell graft donor, taken from the stem cell graft. The CDR3 protein is CASSFSREGGTGELFF. CDR3 DNA: TGCGCCAGCAGCTTCTCGCGGGAGGGTGGCACCGGGGAGCTGTTTTTT.